The 8 T cell receptor beta chains below all came from one sample that was sequenced in a study of T cell clonality in common variable immunodeficiency. Assay: immunoSEQ multiplex PCR; the TCRdb copy retains only in-frame clones and omits some. Observed in the sample are about 52,000 clones, none of them singletons. The sequencing input was peripheral blood mononuclear cells. These receptors came from a person aged 18 to 75 in good health.

This clone was observed many times. The read ends 3 residues early relative to the CDR3; the germline J gene fills the gap. The rearrangement joins TRBV5-1 to TRBJ2-1, with 12 bases matching TRBD2. V lost 3 bases, J lost 8 bases, and 3 bases stayed unmatched. This CDR3 contains 14 residues. Germline CDR1 SGHRS, CDR2 YFSETQ. Partial CDR3 DNA: TGCGCCAGCAGCTCGACTAGCGGGAGTGATGAG. The encoded protein is CASSSTSGSDE. The whole CDR3 region reads CASSSTSGSDEQFF.

This clone was observed at least ten times. The read halts 3 residues ahead of the CDR3 end, with the missing end drawn from the germline J gene. This rearrangement joins TRBV6-1 to TRBJ2-7; 9 nucleotides agree with TRBD1. Trimming removed 0 bases from V and 3 bases from J; junction bases left unmatched: 6. The CDR3 extends over 16 amino acids. Looked up from germline, CDR1 is MNHNS and CDR2 is SASEGT. The covered CDR3 bases are TGTGCCAGCAGTGAAGCGCTAGGACAGGGGTTCTACGAG. This encodes CASSEALGQGFYE. The complete CDR3 sequence is CASSEALGQGFYEQYF.

Details on this clone: The sequence runs out 3 residues before the end of the CDR3; the remainder is reconstructed from the germline J gene. The chain joins TRBV7-2 to TRBJ1-1, with a tentative D call TRBD1 (5 bases). The length of the CDR3 is 12 residues. Germline CDR1 SGHTA, CDR2 FQGNSA. Partial CDR3 DNA: TGTGCCAGCAGCTCCCGACAGATCGAA. It translates to CASSSRQIE. The whole CDR3 region reads CASSSRQIEAFF.

Comments on this clone: The CDR3 extends 3 residues past the end of the read, so its final part is completed from the germline J gene. This chain uses TRBV7-2 with TRBJ2-3; 8 nucleotides agree with TRBD2. Germline values: CDR1 SGHTA, CDR2 FQGNSA. Germline trimming cut 5 bases from V and 0 bases from J; bases unmatched to any gene: 4. The CDR3 contains 15 residues. The CDR3 sequence: CASSPRLASTDTQYF. The DNA read from the CDR3 is TGTGCCAGCAGCCCTCGACTAGCGAGCACAGATACG.

This clone was seen repeatedly, ten times or more. The CDR3 is cut off 3 residues early in the read; its end comes from the germline J gene. J is TRBJ2-2 and V is TRBV6-4; D possibly corresponds to TRBD2 (7 bases). The germline gives CDR1 MRHNA, CDR2 SNTAGT. This CDR3 region has 14 residues. V was clipped by 8 bases and J by 2 bases, with 12 bases between them. CDR3 sequence: CASRGAENTGELFF. The part of the CDR3 DNA that was read is TGTGCCAGCCGGGGGGCCGAAAACACCGGGGAG.

In its sample, this clone was seen many times. The read is 3 residues too short to cover the CDR3 end, so that end is filled in from the germline J gene. This sequence joins TRBV6-2 or TRBV6-3 and TRBJ1-3; a possible D gene is TRBD1 (6 bases). CDR3 length: 14 residues. Trimming took 7 bases from V and 4 from J, leaving 14 bases between them. Germline lookup yields CDR1 MNHEY and CDR2 SVGEGT. The part of the CDR3 DNA that was read is TGTGCCAGCATGCCCCAGGGGAGAGGAAACACC. Residues: CASMPQGRGNT. The full CDR3 is CASMPQGRGNTIYF.

A word on this clone: Coverage ceases 3 residues before the CDR3 finishes, and the germline J gene fills in the end. The chain employs TRBV20-1 and TRBJ2-3; D is perhaps TRBD1 or TRBD2 (5 bases each). From germline, CDR1 is DFQATT and CDR2 SNEGSKA (reference sequence). This CDR3 spans 12 amino acids. CDR3 loop: CSARGGEETQYF. CDR3 DNA, as far as it was read: TGCAGTGCTAGAGGAGGGGAAGAGACG.

This clone appeared a few times. The read ends 3 residues early relative to the CDR3; the germline J gene fills the gap. The chain couples TRBV2 to TRBJ1-1, with no clear D. Germline lookup yields CDR1 SNHLY and CDR2 FYNNEI. This CDR3 region has 10 residues. The part of the CDR3 DNA that was read is TGTGCCAGCAAGGCAGTCGAA. As protein: CASKAVE. In full, the CDR3 is CASKAVEAFF.